This T cell receptor beta chain is from a study of T cells in Graves' hyperthyroidism and ophthalmopathy. General observations from the study: Most thyroid clonotypes expanded above 0.001 appeared in blood too.

There were TCR beta CDR3 regions amplified from RNA transcripts. The TCR CDR3 was amplified in a first-round RT-PCR using the HTBI primer set. MiXCR was run by TCRdb on the multiplex PCR reads, yielding one entry per CDR3 protein. The table has under 400,000 distinct CDR3 sequences, over 15% seen once; the top ten hold roughly a third. PBMCs stemmed from approximately 9.1 ml fresh peripheral blood. On this clonotype: Its antigen remains unknown. A much larger clone differs from this one at a single base, so this may be a read error.

This receptor was identified in a man in his thirties or forties with Graves' hyperthyroidism. Material: blood.

The CDR3 DNA reads as TGCAGTGCTAGAAGTGAATTTCAGGATGGCTACACCTTC. This gives the protein CSARSEFQDGYTF. The rearrangement joins TRBV20-1 to TRBJ1-2; no definite D call. V dropped 2 bases and J dropped 6 bases, with 13 bases sitting between them. Germline CDR1 DFQATT, CDR2 SNEGSKA (reference sequence). The CDR3 extends over 13 amino acids.